The 18 T cell receptor beta chains listed next were all sequenced from one sample in a study of control samples from healthy donors and cancer patients. This table comes from immunoSEQ multiplex PCR, and its TCRdb copy is limited to in-frame clones, with some not included. The sample has 140,000 or so clones, around 86% seen once. Sequencing was done on a sample of blood. The receptor source for this set is a man aged 30 to 45 in good health.

The chain carries TRBV5-6 and TRBJ1-2; 9 bases map to TRBD1. CDR3 length equals 15 residues. The V and J ends lost 3 bases and 2 bases, in that order; junction bases with no gene match: 5. The V gene's germline CDR1 is SGHDT and CDR2 YYEEEE. This CDR3 reads CASSYTGGANYGYTF. The CDR3 coding sequence is TGTGCCAGCAGCTACACAGGGGGCGCCAACTATGGCTACACCTTC.

The chain employs TRBV11-3 and TRBJ1-1; maybe TRBD1 (5 bases). This CDR3 is built from 13 residues. Germline CDR1 reads SGHNT; CDR2 reads YENEEA. Trimming took off 8 bases at V and 4 bases at J, with 14 bases between the two ends. CDR3 residues: CASSRGFGTEAFF. The DNA of the CDR3 is TGTGCCAGCTCTAGGGGTTTCGGCACTGAAGCTTTCTTT.

The gene calls are TRBV7-2 and TRBJ1-5; 8 bases map to TRBD1. The CDR3 loop spans 15 amino acids. Losses at the gene ends were 4 bases for V and 3 bases for J; bases not matched to a gene: 5. CDR1 and CDR2 (germline): SGHTA, FQGNSA. The CDR3: CASSSPGQANQPQHF. DNA for the CDR3: TGTGCCAGCAGCTCCCCGGGACAGGCCAATCAGCCCCAGCATTTT. The full variable domain, rest sourced from reference TRBV7-2 and TRBJ1-5, is GAGVSQSPSNKVTEKGKDVELRCDPISGHTALYWYRQSLGQGLEFLIYFQGNSAPDKSGLPSDRFSAERTGGSVSTLTIQRTQQEDSAVYLCASSSPGQANQPQHFGDGTRLSIL.

The chain employs TRBV4-3 and TRBJ1-4; 7 nucleotides match TRBD1. CDR1 and CDR2 from the germline V gene are LGHNA and YSLEER. CDR3 size: 15 residues. J lost 7 bases, V lost 4 bases, and 9 bases had no gene match. This CDR3 is CASSLNPGGSEKLFF. CDR3 nucleotides: TGCGCCAGCAGCCTCAACCCAGGGGGATCTGAAAAACTGTTTTTT.

The chain couples TRBV18 to TRBJ2-5; 13 bases fit TRBD2. The V segment lost 3 bases and the J segment 2 bases; nucleotides outside the gene matches: 9. The CDR3 loop spans 18 amino acids. Looked up from germline, CDR1 is KGHSH and CDR2 is LQKENI. CDR3 sequence (DNA): TGTGCCAGCTCACCCTCGGCACTAGCGGGGGGGAAGCAAGAGACCCAGTACTTC. Its protein product is CASSPSALAGGKQETQYF. The variable domain in full, with the rest retrieved from reference TRBV18 and TRBJ2-5, is NAGVMQNPRHLVRRRGQEARLRCSPMKGHSHVYWYRQLPEEGLKFMVYLQKENIIDESGMPKERFSAEFPKEGPSILRIQQVVRGDSAAYFCASSPSALAGGKQETQYFGPGTRLLVL.

There are a few counts of this clone. The chain couples TRBV7-2 to TRBJ1-5; D is ambiguous. The V gene lost 1 base and the J gene lost 2 bases, with 9 bases spanning the gap. CDR1 is SGHTA and CDR2 is FQGNSA in the germline V gene. The CDR3 runs to 15 residues. CDR3 DNA sequence: TGTGCCAGCAGCTTAGAAGTGTTTGGCAATCAGCCCCAGCATTTT. This encodes CASSLEVFGNQPQHF. The full variable domain, its missing parts supplied by reference TRBV7-2 and TRBJ1-5, is GAGVSQSPSNKVTEKGKDVELRCDPISGHTALYWYRQSLGQGLEFLIYFQGNSAPDKSGLPSDRFSAERTGGSVSTLTIQRTQQEDSAVYLCASSLEVFGNQPQHFGDGTRLSIL.

Written as DNA, the CDR3 is TGTGCCAGCAGCGCGACAGGGGGCAATCAGCCCCAGCATTTT. This sequence encodes CASSATGGNQPQHF. V is TRBV9 and J is TRBJ1-5; 8 nucleotides line up with TRBD1. Germline CDR1 reads SGDLS; CDR2 reads YYNGEE. Trimming removed 3 bases from V and 2 bases from J; junction bases left unmatched: 1. The CDR3 extends over 14 amino acids.

V gene TRBV9 combines with J gene TRBJ2-7; no firm D call. CDR1 is SGDLS and CDR2 is YYNGEE in the germline V gene. There are 13 residues in the CDR3. Trimming stripped 1 base from V and 4 bases from J, with 9 bases between. Here the CDR3 reads CASSVSDRYEQYF. CDR3 coding DNA: TGTGCCAGCAGCGTATCGGACCGATACGAGCAGTACTTC.

The sample holds one count of this clone. CDR3 in amino acids: CASSIDFSRQGANGYTF. The DNA of the CDR3 is TGTGCCAGTAGTATAGACTTTTCGCGGCAGGGGGCAAATGGCTACACCTTC. This chain uses TRBV19 with TRBJ1-2; 8 bases are shared with TRBD1. V lost 0 bases and J lost 6; bases outside the gene matches: 12. CDR3 length: 17 amino acids. In germline, CDR1 is LNHDA, CDR2 SQIVND (reference sequence).

The V and J genes are TRBV7-8 and TRBJ2-1; D gene unclear. This CDR3 region has 15 residues. V was cut by 0 bases and J by 6 bases, with 12 bases left in between. The V gene's germline CDR1 is SGHVS and CDR2 FQNEAQ. CDR3 bases: TGTGCCAGCAGCTTAGCGCAGCCTCCCGGCAATGAGCAGTTCTTC. Translated, it gives CASSLAQPPGNEQFF.

CDR3 coding DNA: TGTGCCACCAGCAGAGATATGGGGGGGAACACTGAAGCTTTCTTT. Translation: CATSRDMGGNTEAFF. The V and J genes are TRBV15 and TRBJ1-1, with D perhaps TRBD1 (5 bases). Germline lookup yields CDR1 LNHNV and CDR2 YYDKDF (reference sequence). The CDR3 runs 15 residues. Trimming cost V 0 bases and J 1 base, with 9 bases left between them.

The chain carries TRBV28 and TRBJ1-5; D unresolved. V was cut by 2 bases and J by 0 bases, with 11 bases left in between. Germline values: CDR1 MDHEN, CDR2 SYDVKM. The CDR3 sequence is 16 residues long. CDR3 loop: CASSLEAAYSNQPQHF. The CDR3 DNA sequence: TGTGCCAGCAGTTTAGAGGCAGCATATAGCAATCAGCCCCAGCATTTT.

The sample holds one count of this clone. The rearrangement uses TRBV7-9 and TRBJ2-1; unclear D gene. Germline loops: CDR1 SEHNR, CDR2 FQNEAQ (reference sequence). With 5 bases removed from V and 6 bases from J, the gap between germline ends came to 5 bases. This CDR3 contains 11 residues. CDR3 region: CASSLTNEQFF. DNA of the CDR3: TGTGCCAGCAGCCTGACCAATGAGCAGTTCTTC.

The chain employs TRBV7-9 and TRBJ2-7; a possible D gene is TRBD2 (7 bases). Trimming left V 1 base short and J 5 bases short, with 18 bases between. The length of the CDR3 is 16 residues. CDR1 and CDR2 from the germline V gene are SEHNR and FQNEAQ (reference sequence). The CDR3: CASSLDGGPNRDEQYF. The CDR3 nucleotides read TGTGCCAGCAGCTTAGACGGGGGGCCAAATCGGGACGAGCAGTACTTC.

The chain uses TRBV2 and TRBJ2-7; D tentatively reads TRBD1 or TRBD2 (5 bases each). V was clipped by 11 bases and J by 2 bases, with 16 bases between them. Germline V gene lookup returns CDR1 SNHLY and CDR2 FYNNEI. The CDR3 sequence is 13 residues long. CDR3 DNA: TGTGCCCGAATGTCCGGGACCCCCTACGAGCAGTACTTC. Translated, it gives CARMSGTPYEQYF.

The sample holds one count of this clone. The rearrangement links TRBV4-1 to TRBJ1-4, with D possibly TRBD1 on 6 matching bases. V was clipped by 4 bases and J by 0 bases, with 15 bases between them. CDR3 length: 17 amino acids. Per germline, CDR1 MGHRA and CDR2 YSYEKL. In DNA, the CDR3 is TGCGCCAGCAGCCTTCTTCCCCCAGGGGCAACTAATGAAAAACTGTTTTTT. Its protein product is CASSLLPPGATNEKLFF.

The V and J genes are TRBV2 and TRBJ2-7; D is ambiguous. The ends were cut back, 7 bases at V and 0 bases at J, with 7 bases in the middle. This CDR3 is 12 amino acids long. Per the germline V gene, CDR1 is SNHLY and CDR2 is FYNNEI. The CDR3 DNA sequence: TGTGCCAGCACCCAAAGCTCCTACGAGCAGTACTTC. Amino acids: CASTQSSYEQYF. Looking up the rest from reference TRBV2 and TRBJ2-7 gives the full variable domain: EPEVTQTPSHQVTQMGQEVILRCVPISNHLYFYWYRQILGQKVEFLVSFYNNEISEKSEIFDDQFSVERPDGSNFTLKIRSTKLEDSAMYFCASTQSSYEQYFGPGTRLTVT.

The chain carries TRBV6-1 and TRBJ2-7; TRBD1 is a possible D gene (7 bases). V was cut by 1 base and J by 0 bases, with 10 bases left in between. The CDR3 covers 15 residues. Germline V gene lookup returns CDR1 MNHNS and CDR2 SASEGT. CDR3: CASSEVEGASYEQYF. In DNA, the CDR3 is TGTGCCAGCAGTGAAGTGGAGGGGGCCTCCTACGAGCAGTACTTC.